This T cell receptor (beta chain) was obtained from a study of cytomegalovirus exposure and HLA in healthy donors. This CDR3 contains 13 residues. V lost 10 bases to trimming and J lost 9 bases; unmatched junction nucleotides: 10. Germline V gives CDR1 MNHNS, CDR2 SASEGT. The primer mix had 60 Vbeta and 13 Jbeta primers. Assay used: immunoSEQ multiplex PCR; TCRdb lists only in-frame clones, some missing. The sample yields under 200,000 clones, around 80% seen once. This sequence joins TRBV6-1 and TRBJ2-1, with 9 bases fitting TRBD2. The sample comprised PBMCs. The sequence derives from a male donor in good health and CMV-seropositive. CDR3 region: CATGTSILREQFF. CDR3 in DNA: TGTGCCACCGGGACTAGCATCCTCCGTGAGCAGTTCTTC.